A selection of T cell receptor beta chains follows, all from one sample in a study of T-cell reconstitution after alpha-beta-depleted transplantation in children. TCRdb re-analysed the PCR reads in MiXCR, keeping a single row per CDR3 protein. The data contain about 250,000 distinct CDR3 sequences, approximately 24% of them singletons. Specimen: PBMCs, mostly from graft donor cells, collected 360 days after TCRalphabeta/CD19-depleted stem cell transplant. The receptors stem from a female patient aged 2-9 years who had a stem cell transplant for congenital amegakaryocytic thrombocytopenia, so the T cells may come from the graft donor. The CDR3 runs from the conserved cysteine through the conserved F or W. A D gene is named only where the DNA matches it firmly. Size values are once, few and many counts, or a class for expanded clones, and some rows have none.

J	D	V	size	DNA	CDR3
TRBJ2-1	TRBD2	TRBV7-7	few	TGTGCCAGCAGCAAGCTAGCGGGGCGGCCCTACAATGAGCAGTTCTTC	CASSKLAGRPYNEQFF
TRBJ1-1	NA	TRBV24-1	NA	TGTGCCACCAGTGGAGTCCGGGGCCTAGAGGAAGCTTTCTTT	CATSGVRGLEEAFF
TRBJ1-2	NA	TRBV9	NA	TGTGCCAGCAGCCGGACAGCCGCCCAATCCCCCTACACCTTC	CASSRTAAQSPYTF
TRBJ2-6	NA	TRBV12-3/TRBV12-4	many	TGTGCCAGCAGCTTCGTAGAAGGGGTCTCTGGGGCCAACGTCCTGACTTTC	CASSFVEGVSGANVLTF
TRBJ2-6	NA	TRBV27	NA	TGTGCCAGCAGGCCTTTCTCTGGGGCCAACGTCCTGACTTTC	CASRPFSGANVLTF
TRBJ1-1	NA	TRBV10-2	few	TGCGCCAGCAGTGAGTCTAGGGGTTGGTACAGACTAAACACTGAAGCTTTCTTT	CASSESRGWYRLNTEAFF
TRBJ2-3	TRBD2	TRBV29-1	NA	TGCAGCGTCAAAAAGACTAGCGGGGGACATAGCACAGATACGCAGTATTTT	CSVKKTSGGHSTDTQYF
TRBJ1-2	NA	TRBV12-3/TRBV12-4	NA	TGTGCCAGCAGTTTAGCGCCTGATTATGGCTACACCTTC	CASSLAPDYGYTF
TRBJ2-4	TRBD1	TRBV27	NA	TGTGCCAGCAGTCCCAGGGGGACAGGGCATTTAAGTCCCAAAAACATTCAGTACTTC	CASSPRGTGHLSPKNIQYF
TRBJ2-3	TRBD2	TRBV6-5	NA	TGTGCCAGCAGTTACGTACTAGCGGGAGCAGATACGCAGTATTTT	CASSYVLAGADTQYF
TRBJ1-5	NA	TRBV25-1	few	TGTGCCAGTAGAGCTTCTACGGGGCCCCAGCATTTT	CASRASTGPQHF
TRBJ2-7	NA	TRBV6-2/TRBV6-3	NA	TGTGCCAGCAGTTTCGGGACCTCCACCTACGAGCAGTACTTC	CASSFGTSTYEQYF
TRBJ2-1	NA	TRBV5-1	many	TGCGCCAGCAGCTTGGGATCGGGCTCCTACAATGAGCAGTTCTTC	CASSLGSGSYNEQFF
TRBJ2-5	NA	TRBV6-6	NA	TGTGCCAGCGCAACTTATGAAGAGACCCAGTACTTC	CASATYEETQYF
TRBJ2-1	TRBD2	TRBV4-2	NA	TGTGCCAGCAGCCAAGACGGGACTAGCCACGATGAGCAGTTCTTC	CASSQDGTSHDEQFF
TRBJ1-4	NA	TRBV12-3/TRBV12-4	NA	TGTGCCAGCAGTTTAGGCAGGGATAATGAAAAACTGTTTTTT	CASSLGRDNEKLFF
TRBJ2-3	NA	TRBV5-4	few	TGTGCCAGCAGCTTGCGCCTTTTCGACACAGATACGCAGTATTTT	CASSLRLFDTDTQYF
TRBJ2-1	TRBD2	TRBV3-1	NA	TGTGCCAGCAGTTTCCCAGCGGGAGGCTCACTTCTATCCTACAATGAGCAGTTCTTC	CASSFPAGGSLLSYNEQFF
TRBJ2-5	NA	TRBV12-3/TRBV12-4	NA	TGTGCCAGCACCAACTGGGGGGGACAGGAGAAAGAGACCCAGTACTTC	CASTNWGGQEKETQYF
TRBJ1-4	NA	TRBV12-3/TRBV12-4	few	TGTGCCAGCAGTTCTACAGGGTTTAATGAAAAACTGTTTTTT	CASSSTGFNEKLFF
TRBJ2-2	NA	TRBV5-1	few	TGCGCCAGCAGCTTGGAGGGGTCCGGGGAGCTGTTTTTT	CASSLEGSGELFF
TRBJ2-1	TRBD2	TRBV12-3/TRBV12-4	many	TGTGCCAGTCTAGCGGGAGGGCCGGGTGAGCAGTTCTTC	CASLAGGPGEQFF
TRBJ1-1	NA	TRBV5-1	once	TGCGCCAGCAGCTTAACGCAGGGAAACACTGAAGCTTTCTTT	CASSLTQGNTEAFF
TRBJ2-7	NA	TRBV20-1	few	TGCAGTGCTGAGAGGAGCTCCTACGAGCAGTACTTC	CSAERSSYEQYF
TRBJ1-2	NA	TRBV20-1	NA	TGCAGTGCTGCGCGGGGGGCGGCGGGGGCTCGCTACACCTTC	CSAARGAAGARYTF
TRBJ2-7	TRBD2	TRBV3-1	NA	TGTGCCAGCAGCCCTCGGCTAGCGGGTAACTACGAGCAGTACTTC	CASSPRLAGNYEQYF
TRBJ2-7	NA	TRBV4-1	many	TGCGCCAGCAGCTTTACCGGGCAAATGGGCTACGAGCAGTACTTC	CASSFTGQMGYEQYF
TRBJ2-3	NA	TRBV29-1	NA	TGCAGCGTTGCTCTTACCGGGGATACGCAGTATTTT	CSVALTGDTQYF
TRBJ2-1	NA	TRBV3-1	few	TGTGCCAGCAGCCCGGGTCCTGGCGGAGGATACAATGAGCAGTTCTTC	CASSPGPGGGYNEQFF
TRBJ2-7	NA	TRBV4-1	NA	TGCGCCAGCAGCCCCCTGGGAAGAAGAGCCCCCTACGAGCAGTACTTC	CASSPLGRRAPYEQYF
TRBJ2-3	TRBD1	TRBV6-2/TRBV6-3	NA	TGTGCCAGCAGTAAGGACAGGAGCACAGATACGCAGTATTTT	CASSKDRSTDTQYF
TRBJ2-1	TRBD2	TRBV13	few	TGTGCCAGCAGCCGGACTAGCGGGAGGGGCAATGAGCAGTTCTTC	CASSRTSGRGNEQFF
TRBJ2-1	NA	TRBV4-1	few	TGCGCCAGCAGCCAAGATTTGGGTAGCCCCTCGCGGGAGCAGTTCTTC	CASSQDLGSPSREQFF
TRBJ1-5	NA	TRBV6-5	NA	TGTGCCAGCAGTTACAGACGGAGCAATCAGCCCCAGCATTTT	CASSYRRSNQPQHF
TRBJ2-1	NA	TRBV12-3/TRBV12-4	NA	TGTGCCAGCAGTTTAAACAGACTGGGGGACAATGAGCAGTTCTTC	CASSLNRLGDNEQFF
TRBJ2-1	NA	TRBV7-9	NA	TGTGCCCAGGACGCGGGGCCTAACAATGAGCAGTTCTTC	CAQDAGPNNEQFF